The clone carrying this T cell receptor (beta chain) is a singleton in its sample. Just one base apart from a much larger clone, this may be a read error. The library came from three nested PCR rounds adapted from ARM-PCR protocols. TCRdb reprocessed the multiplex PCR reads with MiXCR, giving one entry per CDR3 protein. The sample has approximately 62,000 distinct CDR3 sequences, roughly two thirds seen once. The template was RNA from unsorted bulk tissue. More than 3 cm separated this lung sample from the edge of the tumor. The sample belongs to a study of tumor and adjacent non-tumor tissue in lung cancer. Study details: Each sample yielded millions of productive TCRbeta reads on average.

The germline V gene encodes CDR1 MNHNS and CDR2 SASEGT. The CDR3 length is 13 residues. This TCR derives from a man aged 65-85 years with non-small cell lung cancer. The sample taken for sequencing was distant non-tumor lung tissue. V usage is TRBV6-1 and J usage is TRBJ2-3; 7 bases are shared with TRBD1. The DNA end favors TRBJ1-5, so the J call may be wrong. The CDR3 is CASKGQSLYTQHF. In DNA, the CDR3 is TGTGCCAGCAAGGGACAGTCTCTATATACGCAGCATTTT.